This TCR beta chain comes out of a study of glioma-infiltrating T cells (dated by TCRdb to the mid-2010s). Background on the whole study: Low-grade gliomas were represented by WHO grade II oligodendrogliomas or astrocytomas, and glioblastomas were represented by WHO grade IV tumors that were sampled at initial rather than recurrent diagnosis. To gauge divergence between tissue and blood T-cell populations, every tissue-infiltrating repertoire was compared against the peripheral blood repertoire from the same patient. Sequencing of TCR alpha- and beta-chain repertoires was performed on glioma tissue, on non-neoplastic brain tissue, and on matched peripheral blood mononuclear cells. For blood libraries, the target was roughly 4- to 11-fold sequencing coverage of 850,000 to 1,000,000 peripheral T cells. Before surgery, glioma patients were given dexamethasone for six or fewer days. The paired cohort was made up of three low-grade glioma patients, several primary glioblastoma patients and three non-glioma patients who contributed non-neoplastic brain tissue.

The iRepertoire nested amplicon-rescue multiplex PCR (arm-PCR) platform was used to amplify TCR alpha and beta CDR3 regions from RNA. The input for one-step reverse transcription and amplification was about 95-400 ng of tissue mRNA or PBMC total RNA. Following bead purification, Illumina adapters were added through a secondary multiplex PCR, and the libraries were then gel-purified between 200 and 400 bp. Libraries carried internal 6-nucleotide barcodes used for demultiplexing. Libraries were sequenced on an Illumina MiSeq with 2x220 or 2x250 nucleotide paired-end reads. The original pipeline was this. Paired reads were merged using FLASH 1.2.11 and were aligned to the GRCh37 human genome using BWA-MEM, after which TRA and TRB reads were extracted. For V and J assignment, an IMGT-derived reference of cassette sequences and CDR3 motifs that included pseudogenes was used. Three-frame translation of reads was performed, and productive CDR3s were defined as those with a C...FGXG motif and no stop codons. A clonotype was defined as a unique combination of a V-J cassette pair and a CDR3 amino acid sequence. Hamming distance filtering was applied to reads, with thresholds set by the sequence error rate of each sample in mapped regions. Clones were called with MiXCR by TCRdb after fastp trimmed the public reads at Q25, and only in-frame beta chains were retained. Each CDR3 protein appears once, grouped with its most common genes and DNA. The V and J calls here are based on TCRdb, not the publication. The sample table contains about 380,000 distinct CDR3 sequences; only one count was recorded for less than 50% of them. The top ten constitute approximately 12% of the sample.

Immediately after resection, surgical brain or tumor specimens were cryofrozen in liquid nitrogen, and peripheral blood cells were collected at the same time. The CDR3 contains 16 residues, cysteine and phenylalanine counted. Of all the DNA, just the CDR3 is kept, 48 bases in frame from base 1. For CDR1 and CDR2, the germline V gene lists MNHEY and SVGAGI. Ends trimmed: V by 5 bases, J by 6 bases; bases unmatched to a gene: 13. In regard to this clonotype: Its antigen specificity is not known. No base quality values were provided; no much bigger clone lies one nucleotide off.

Broader findings and caveats from the paper: Only a very small number of CDR3 sequences turned up in both tissue and blood, a result put down to high CDR3 diversity combined with limited sampling. Group comparisons rested on small numbers: three non-neoplastic, three low-grade glioma and fewer than ten glioblastoma patients. A signature set of shared blood CDR3 motifs marked patients with low tissue-blood divergence and was depleted in highly divergent patients. VJ-independent divergence between tissue and blood was below expectation in non-neoplastic patients but above expectation in all gliomas, especially low-grade gliomas.

This receptor was obtained from a human donor with low-grade glioma or glioblastoma, undergoing nonglioma brain surgery, or in good health (not recorded which). Sequencing used glioma tissue, nonneoplastic brain tissue, or PBMCs (not recorded which). The chain is encoded by TRBV6-5 joined to TRBJ2-1, and 7 junctional nucleotides match TRBD2. The DNA sequence is TGTGCCAGCAGTCAAATCGGCGGGAGTAGCCCCAATGAGCAGTTCTTC. The encoded protein is CASSQIGGSSPNEQFF.